Shown below are 5 T cell receptor beta chains from a single sample sequenced in a study of cytomegalovirus exposure and HLA in healthy donors. With 60 Vbeta and 13 Jbeta primers, the PCR was carried out. Profiled with immunoSEQ multiplex PCR; TCRdb holds only in-frame clones, not every one. The sample shows about 120,000 clones, 77% of them seen only once. Sequences were obtained from PBMCs. Receptors were obtained from a man younger than 35 in good health and CMV-seropositive.

The CDR3 sequence: CASSLGQGTEAFF. The DNA for the CDR3 is TGTGCCAGCAGTTTGGGACAGGGGACTGAAGCTTTCTTT. The V and J genes are TRBV6-1 and TRBJ1-1; TRBD1 aligns across 10 bases. CDR3 length: 13 residues. V lost 5 bases, J lost 5 bases, and 2 bases stayed unmatched. Germline V gene lookup returns CDR1 MNHNS and CDR2 SASEGT.

The chain is built from TRBV6-6 and TRBJ1-2, with 8 positions matching TRBD1. Germline V gene sequence: CDR1 MNHNY, CDR2 SVGAGI (reference sequence). Trimming took 2 bases from V and 4 from J; bases not matched to a gene: 6. The CDR3 is 15 amino acids. In DNA, the CDR3 is TGTGCCAGCAGTTACCAACAGGGGGTCGGCTATGGCTACACCTTC. Protein product: CASSYQQGVGYGYTF.

The rearrangement joins TRBV19 to TRBJ1-6, with D unresolved. This CDR3 contains 13 residues. Germline lookup yields CDR1 LNHDA and CDR2 SQIVND (reference sequence). V shed 7 bases and J shed 7 bases, with 11 bases lying between them. The CDR3 DNA sequence: TGTGCCAGTACGACGAGGGTCAATTCACCCCTCCACTTT. Its protein product is CASTTRVNSPLHF.

The rearrangement joins TRBV5-5 to TRBJ2-7, with 10 bases fitting TRBD1. CDR1 is SGHKS and CDR2 is YYEKEE in the germline V gene (reference sequence). The CDR3 length is 15 residues. V shed 4 bases and J 2 bases; nucleotides not matched to a gene: 6. The CDR3 protein is CASSGGTGAPYEQYF. DNA for the CDR3: TGTGCCAGCAGCGGGGGGACAGGGGCTCCCTACGAGCAGTACTTC.

This clone has a handful of counts. This chain connects TRBV5-1 to TRBJ1-1; maybe TRBD1 (5 bases). The V end lost 3 bases, the J end lost 11 bases, and 17 bases lay between the germline ends. From germline, CDR1 is SGHRS and CDR2 YFSETQ. The CDR3 has 13 residues. This chain's CDR3 is CASSSPGGDRAFF. The CDR3 region has the DNA TGCGCCAGCAGCTCCCCGGGGGGGGATAGGGCTTTCTTT.